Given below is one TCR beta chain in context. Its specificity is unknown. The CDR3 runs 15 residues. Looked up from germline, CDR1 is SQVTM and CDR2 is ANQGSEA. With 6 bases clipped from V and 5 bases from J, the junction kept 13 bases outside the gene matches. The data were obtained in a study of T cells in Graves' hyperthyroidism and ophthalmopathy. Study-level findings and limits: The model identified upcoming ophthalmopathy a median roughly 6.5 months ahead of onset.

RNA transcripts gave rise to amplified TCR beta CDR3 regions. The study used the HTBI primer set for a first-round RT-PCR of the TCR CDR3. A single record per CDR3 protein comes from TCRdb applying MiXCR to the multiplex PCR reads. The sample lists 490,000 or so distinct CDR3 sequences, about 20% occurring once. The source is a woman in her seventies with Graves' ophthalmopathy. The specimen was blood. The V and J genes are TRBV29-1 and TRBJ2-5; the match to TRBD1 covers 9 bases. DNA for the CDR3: TGCAGCGTACAGGGACAGGGCAGCCTGTGGGAGACCCAGTACTTC. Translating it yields CSVQGQGSLWETQYF.